The 8 T cell receptor beta chains listed next were all sequenced from one sample in a study of spatial heterogeneity in lung cancer. A single record per CDR3 protein comes from TCRdb applying MiXCR to the 5' RACE reads. The repertoire consists of approximately 17,000 distinct CDR3 sequences, with about 7.5% occurring once and the leading ten covering approximately 25%. Antigens of these TCRs are unknown. Study-wide points: Mutation counts in tumors were tracked by counts of expanded intratumoral alpha and beta TCRs.

The time point: sample taken at primary tumor resection. The sequences come from lung tumor tissue, collected at surgery. The receptors come from a male donor with early-stage non-small cell lung cancer.

A few counts support this clonotype. This chain joins TRBV28 and TRBJ2-7; possibly TRBD2 for D (5 bases). This CDR3 region has 15 residues. Germline loops: CDR1 MDHEN, CDR2 SYDVKM. The V end lost 5 bases, the J end lost 0 bases, and 14 bases lay between the germline ends. Written as DNA, the CDR3 is TGTGCCAGCAGTCACCCCGGACTCACCTCCTACGAGCAGTACTTC. It yields the protein CASSHPGLTSYEQYF.

Ten or more counts support this clonotype. The CDR3 DNA follows: TGTGCCAGCAACGGGGCTAGCGTGGAGACCCAGTACTTC. Translation: CASNGASVETQYF. V usage is TRBV6-2 or TRBV6-3 and J usage is TRBJ2-5; possibly TRBD2 for D (6 bases). Trimming shortened V by 7 bases and J by 5 bases, and 14 bases separated the two germline ends. The CDR3 contains 13 residues. Looked up from germline, CDR1 is MNHEY and CDR2 is SVGEGT.

The chain links TRBV20-1 to TRBJ1-5; a weak D match, TRBD1 (6 bases). V was pared by 2 bases and J by 1 base, with 18 bases between. The CDR3 has 17 amino acids. CDR1 is DFQATT, CDR2 SNEGSKA, per germline (reference sequence). The CDR3 spells CSARYHGGRMSNQPQHF. The CDR3, as DNA: TGCAGTGCTAGATATCATGGGGGGCGGATGAGCAATCAGCCCCAGCATTTT.

This clonotype appeared many times. This sequence joins TRBV27 and TRBJ2-1; TRBD2 aligns across 7 bases. Germline CDR1 is MNHEY and CDR2 is SMNVEV (reference sequence). Germline trimming cut 3 bases from V and 5 bases from J; bases unmatched to any gene: 7. The CDR3 is 15 amino acids. CDR3 sequence: CASSFNPRGDNEQFF. The DNA of the CDR3 is TGTGCCAGCAGTTTCAACCCCCGGGGGGACAATGAGCAGTTCTTC.

In its sample, this clonotype was seen a few times. The V and J genes are TRBV7-9 and TRBJ2-1, with 11 bases matching TRBD2. CDR1 is SEHNR and CDR2 is FQNEAQ in the germline V gene (reference sequence). CDR3 length: 14 residues. After removal of 8 bases from V and 9 bases from J, the junction contained 9 bases not matched to a gene. Here the CDR3 DNA reads TGTGCCAGCGGGCTAGCGGGGGGTAAGGGTGAGCAGTTCTTC. This encodes CASGLAGGKGEQFF. The complete variable domain, with remaining parts taken from reference TRBV7-9 and TRBJ2-1, reads DTGVSQNPRHKITKRGQNVTFRCDPISEHNRLYWYRQTLGQGPEFLTYFQNEAQLEKSRLLSDRFSAERPKGSFSTLEIQRTEQGDSAMYLCASGLAGGKGEQFFGPGTRLTVL.

The rearrangement joins TRBV2 to TRBJ2-7; no firm D call. This CDR3 comprises 14 residues. The germline V gene has CDR1 SNHLY and CDR2 FYNNEI. V lost 3 bases and J 0 bases, leaving 9 bases between the germline ends. The CDR3 sequence: CASSEFDNSYEQYF. In DNA form, the CDR3 reads TGTGCCAGCAGTGAGTTTGACAACTCCTACGAGCAGTACTTC.

This clonotype was counted ten times or more. The J gene is TRBJ2-5, the V gene TRBV5-1; no firm D call. With 0 bases removed from V and 5 bases from J, the gap between germline ends came to 8 bases. Germline-derived CDR1 and CDR2 are SGHRS and YFSETQ. The CDR3 runs to 13 residues. The CDR3 loop reads CASSLVPGETQYF. The CDR3 DNA follows: TGCGCCAGCAGCTTGGTTCCCGGGGAGACCCAGTACTTC.

Only a few counts were recorded for this clonotype. The rearrangement joins TRBV23-1 to TRBJ2-1; the D gene is possibly TRBD1 (6 bases). TRBV23-1 carries the ORF label, with uncertain function. This CDR3 is built from 10 residues. Trimming took 0 bases from V and 15 from J, leaving 6 bases between them. CDR3 coding DNA: TGCGCCAGCAGTCAATCGGGGGCGTTCTTC. Its protein product is CASSQSGAFF.